The clone carrying this T cell receptor beta chain was counted a single time. Clones were read by immunoSEQ multiplex PCR, and TCRdb kept only the in-frame ones, dropping some. This sample has 60,000 to 85,000 clones, with more than 70% found just once. This record comes from a study of T cell responses to AZD1222 COVID-19 vaccine. This receptor was identified in an adult who received the MenACWY meningococcal vaccine as a control. Sequences were derived from peripheral blood, sampled 28 days after the second dose of the MenACWY control vaccine.

The chain's CDR3 is CASRTVYRQYF. The CDR3 region has the DNA TGTGCCAGCCGTACAGTTTATCGGCAGTACTTC. The chain is built from TRBV6-5 and TRBJ2-7; D remains unclear. CDR1 MNHEY and CDR2 SVGAGI come from the germline V gene. The CDR3 runs 11 residues. V lost 8 bases and J 9 bases, leaving 14 bases between the germline ends.